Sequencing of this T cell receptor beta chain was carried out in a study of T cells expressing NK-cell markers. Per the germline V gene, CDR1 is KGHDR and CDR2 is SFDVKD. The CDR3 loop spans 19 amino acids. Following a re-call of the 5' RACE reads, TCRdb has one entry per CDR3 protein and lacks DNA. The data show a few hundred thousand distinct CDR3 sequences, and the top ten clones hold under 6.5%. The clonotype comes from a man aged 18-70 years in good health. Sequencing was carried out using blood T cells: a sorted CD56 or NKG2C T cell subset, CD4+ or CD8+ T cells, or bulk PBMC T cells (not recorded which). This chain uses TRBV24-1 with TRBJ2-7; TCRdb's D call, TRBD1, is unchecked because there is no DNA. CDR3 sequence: CATSASVWPPVVQTYEQYF.